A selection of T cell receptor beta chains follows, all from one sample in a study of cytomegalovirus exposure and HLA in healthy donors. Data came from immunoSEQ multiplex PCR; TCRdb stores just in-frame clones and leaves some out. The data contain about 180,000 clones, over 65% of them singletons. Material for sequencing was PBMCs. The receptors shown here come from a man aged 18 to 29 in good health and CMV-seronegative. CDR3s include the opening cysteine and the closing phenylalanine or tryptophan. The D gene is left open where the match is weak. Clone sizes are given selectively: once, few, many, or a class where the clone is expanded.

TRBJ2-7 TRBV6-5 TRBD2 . CASSYGGTTYEQYF TGTGCCAGCAGTTACGGGGGGACTACCTACGAGCAGTACTTC
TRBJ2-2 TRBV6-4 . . CASSEQDTGELFF TGTGCCAGCAGTGAACAGGACACCGGGGAGCTGTTTTTT
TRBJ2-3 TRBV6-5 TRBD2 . CASSSLAAQDTQYF TGTGCCAGCAGTTCACTAGCGGCTCAAGATACGCAGTATTTT
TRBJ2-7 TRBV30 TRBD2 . CAWSVGWTSGRQSSYEQYF TGTGCCTGGAGTGTAGGTTGGACTAGCGGGAGGCAAAGCTCCTACGAGCAGTACTTC
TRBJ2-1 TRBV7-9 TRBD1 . CASSLVGQGINEQFF TGTGCCAGCAGCTTAGTTGGACAGGGGATCAATGAGCAGTTCTTC
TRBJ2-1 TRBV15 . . CATSRVGGTNLNEQFF TGTGCCACCAGCAGAGTAGGAGGGACGAACCTCAATGAGCAGTTCTTC
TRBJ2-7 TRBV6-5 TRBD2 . CASRLAESYEQYF TGTGCCAGCAGACTAGCGGAGTCCTACGAGCAGTACTTC
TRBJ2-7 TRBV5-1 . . CASREGQPGAYEQYF TGCGCCAGCAGGGAGGGACAGCCGGGGGCTTACGAGCAGTACTTC
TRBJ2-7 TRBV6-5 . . CASSYLDSRYEQYF TGTGCCAGCAGTTATTTGGACAGTCGCTACGAGCAGTACTTC
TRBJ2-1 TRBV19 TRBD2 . CASSILGGGHNEQFF TGTGCCAGTAGTATATTGGGGGGGGGACACAATGAGCAGTTCTTC
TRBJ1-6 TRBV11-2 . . CASSSDFSSYNSPLHF TGTGCCAGCAGCTCGGACTTCAGCTCCTATAATTCACCCCTCCACTTT
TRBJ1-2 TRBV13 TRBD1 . CASSLGDRAYNYGYTF TGTGCCAGCAGCTTAGGAGACAGGGCGTATAACTATGGCTACACCTTC
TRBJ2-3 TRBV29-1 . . CSVVRQGSTDTQYF TGCAGCGTTGTTCGGCAGGGGAGCACAGATACGCAGTATTTT
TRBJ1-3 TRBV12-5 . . CASGPLRGGNTIYF TGTGCTAGTGGTCCCCTTAGGGGGGGAAACACCATATATTTT
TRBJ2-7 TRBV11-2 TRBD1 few CASSATGTGLGEQYF TGTGCCAGCAGCGCCACAGGGACAGGTTTGGGTGAGCAGTACTTC
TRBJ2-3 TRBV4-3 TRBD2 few CASSQLFGRGITDTQYF TGCGCCAGCAGCCAACTATTCGGGCGGGGGATCACAGATACGCAGTATTTT
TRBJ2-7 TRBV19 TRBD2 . CASSIGLVPSYEQYF TGTGCCAGTAGTATTGGACTAGTCCCTTCCTACGAGCAGTACTTC
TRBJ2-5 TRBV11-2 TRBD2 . CASSGLAGVPGTQYF TGTGCCAGCAGCGGCCTAGCGGGGGTCCCAGGGACCCAGTACTTC
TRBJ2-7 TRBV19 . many CASSDTVGYEQYF TGTGCCAGTAGCGACACGGTTGGCTACGAGCAGTACTTC
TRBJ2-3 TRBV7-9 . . CAIKGAFDSDTQYF TGTGCCATCAAAGGGGCATTTGATTCAGATACGCAGTATTTT
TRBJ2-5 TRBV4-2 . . CASSPGFQETQYF TGTGCCAGCAGCCCGGGTTTCCAAGAGACCCAGTACTTC
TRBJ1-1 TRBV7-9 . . CASRSDSLREAFF TGTGCCAGCAGATCCGACAGTTTACGAGAAGCTTTCTTT
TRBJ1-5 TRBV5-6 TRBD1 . CASSVRDSLYSNQPQHF TGTGCCAGCAGCGTCCGGGACAGCCTATATAGCAATCAGCCCCAGCATTTT
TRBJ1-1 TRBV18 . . CASSPSPAGNTEAFF TGTGCCAGCTCACCATCCCCGGCGGGCAACACTGAAGCTTTCTTT
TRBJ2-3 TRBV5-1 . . CASSLGSQVWSRTDTQYF TGCGCCAGCAGCTTGGGGTCCCAGGTCTGGTCGCGCACAGATACGCAGTATTTT
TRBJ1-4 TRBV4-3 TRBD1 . CASSHTGGNEKLFF TGCGCCAGCAGCCACACAGGGGGAAATGAAAAACTGTTTTTT
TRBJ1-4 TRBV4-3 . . CASSQDLDRSFGKLFF TGCGCCAGCAGCCAAGATCTCGACAGGAGCTTTGGAAAACTGTTTTTT
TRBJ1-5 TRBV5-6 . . CASSYAGNQPQHF TGTGCCAGCAGCTACGCAGGCAATCAGCCCCAGCATTTT
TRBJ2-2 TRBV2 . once CASRGGAMNTGELFF TGTGCCAGCAGGGGGGGGGCAATGAACACCGGGGAGCTGTTTTTT
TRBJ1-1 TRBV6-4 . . CASSDSTELFYTEAFF TGTGCCAGCAGTGACTCGACAGAGTTGTTCTACACTGAAGCTTTCTTT
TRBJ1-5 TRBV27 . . CASSLSAGSNQPQHF TGTGCCAGCAGTTTATCGGCCGGGAGCAATCAGCCCCAGCATTTT